This is a list of T cell receptor beta chains from one sample in a study of blood T cell repertoires in COVID-19. Data came from immunoSEQ multiplex PCR; TCRdb stores just in-frame clones and leaves some out. Here the sample spans 120,000 to 150,000 clones, approximately 90% being singletons. Sequencing was done on a sample of peripheral blood. The receptors stem from an older woman with active COVID-19. CDR3s include the opening cysteine and the closing phenylalanine or tryptophan. D genes are given only for firm matches. Clone size is given for some rows only: seen once, a few or many times, or a class if the clone is expanded.

>.|.|TRBV15|TRBJ2-3
TGTGCCACCAGCCCCCGGAGAGACACAGATACGCAGTATTTT
CATSPRRDTDTQYF
>TRBD1|once|TRBV4-3|TRBJ1-3
TGCGCCAGCAGCCAAGAGACAGGGCACTCTGGAAACACCATATATTTT
CASSQETGHSGNTIYF
>.|.|TRBV27|TRBJ1-1
TGTGCCAGCAGTTTTCGGGGGGGCGACACTGAAGCTTTCTTT
CASSFRGGDTEAFF
>TRBD2|.|TRBV6-1|TRBJ2-1
TGTGCCAGCAGTGAAGCCCTGGGACTAGCCTACAATGAGCAGTTCTTC
CASSEALGLAYNEQFF
>.|.|TRBV11-2|TRBJ2-5
TGTGCCAGCAGCTTAGACGGGGTAGTGGGGGAGACCCAGTACTTC
CASSLDGVVGETQYF
>TRBD2|.|TRBV19|TRBJ2-2
TGTGCCAGTAGTATATCAGGGACTAGCGGGAGGACCGGGGAGCTGTTTTTT
CASSISGTSGRTGELFF
>.|.|TRBV6-1|TRBJ1-6
TGTGCCAGCAGTGAACAGGCCAGCAGTTCACCCCTCCACTTT
CASSEQASSSPLHF
>TRBD1|.|TRBV6-2/TRBV6-3|TRBJ1-5
TGTGCCAGCAGCCAAGCTTTGCCGGACAGGGGTACTAGACCCCAGCATTTT
CASSQALPDRGTRPQHF
>.|.|TRBV11-2|TRBJ2-7
TGTGCCAGCAGCTTATATACGGGGATGGGATACGAGCAGTACTTC
CASSLYTGMGYEQYF
>.|.|TRBV19|TRBJ1-2
TGTGCCAGTAGGGGACAAGCCTATGGCTACACCTTC
CASRGQAYGYTF
>TRBD2|.|TRBV4-2|TRBJ2-7
TGTGCCAGCAGCCATTCCCTAGGGGGACTAGCGGGTTCCTCCTACGAGCAGTACTTC
CASSHSLGGLAGSSYEQYF
>.|.|TRBV6-6|TRBJ2-7
TGTGCCAGCAGTTACACAGGGAATTCCCACGAGCAGTACTTC
CASSYTGNSHEQYF
>TRBD2|.|TRBV2|TRBJ2-5
TGTGCCAGCGACCCCGGACTAGATTTTTGGGATCAAGAGACCCAGTACTTC
CASDPGLDFWDQETQYF
>TRBD2|.|TRBV18|TRBJ2-1
TGTGCCAGCTCACTGCGACTAGCGAGGGAGCAGTTCTTC
CASSLRLAREQFF
>TRBD2|.|TRBV30|TRBJ2-4
TGTGCCTGGAGTGTGCGGGAGTGGGACATTCAGTACTTC
CAWSVREWDIQYF
>TRBD2|.|TRBV3-1/TRBV3-2|TRBJ2-3
TGTGCCAGCAGCACGGGGACTAGCGAAAATACGCAGTATTTT
CASSTGTSENTQYF
>TRBD2|.|TRBV28|TRBJ2-5
TGTGCCAGCAGCCCTATCCTTACTAGCGGGGCAAAAGAGACCCAGTACTTC
CASSPILTSGAKETQYF
>TRBD2|.|TRBV2|TRBJ2-7
TGTGCCAGCATGGCAGCCAGCGGGAACTACGAGCAGTACTTC
CASMAASGNYEQYF
>TRBD2|.|TRBV29-1|TRBJ2-7
TGCAGCGTTGGACGGGGGGGACTAGCGGGAGTCGAGCAGTACTTC
CSVGRGGLAGVEQYF
>.|once|TRBV7-9|TRBJ2-3
TGTGCCAGCAGCACCACCGGACGGAGGCGAGATACGCAGTATTTT
CASSTTGRRRDTQYF
>.|.|TRBV4-1|TRBJ2-3
TGCGCCAGCAGCCAAGGGGAGGCGGATACGCAGTATTTT
CASSQGEADTQYF
>.|.|TRBV11-2|TRBJ2-3
TGTGCCAGCAGCCCCTGGGGCGGTTTCACAGATACGCAGTATTTT
CASSPWGGFTDTQYF
>TRBD1|.|TRBV5-1|TRBJ2-6
TGCGCCAGCAGCCCGGGACAGCCTGGGGCCAACGTCCTGACTTTC
CASSPGQPGANVLTF
>.|few|TRBV12-1|TRBJ2-1
TGTGCCAGCAGCTTTGTCATCTATCGGACTAGTTTGCAGTTCTTC
CASSFVIYRTSLQFF
>TRBD2|.|TRBV7-2|TRBJ2-7
TGTGCCAGCAGCTTATCGGGACTAGCGTTCCCCTACGAGCAGTACTTC
CASSLSGLAFPYEQYF
>.|.|TRBV7-2|TRBJ2-3
TGTGCCAGCAGCTTCAGAGATACGCAGTATTTT
CASSFRDTQYF
>.|.|TRBV7-6|TRBJ2-1
TGTGCCAGCAGCTTTGACTCGAACCAATACAATGAGCAGTTCTTC
CASSFDSNQYNEQFF
>TRBD2|.|TRBV4-1|TRBJ2-5
TGCGCCAGCAGCCCGATGGGACTAGCGGGAGTCGGGGAGACCCAGTACTTC
CASSPMGLAGVGETQYF
>.|.|TRBV6-5|TRBJ1-2
TGTGCCAGCAAGACCGGGTTTATCACTAACTATGGCTACACCTTC
CASKTGFITNYGYTF
>.|.|TRBV9|TRBJ1-5
TGTGCCAGCAGCGGAGTCGGCGGGGGTCAGCCCCAGCATTTT
CASSGVGGGQPQHF
>.|.|TRBV7-2|TRBJ2-7
TGTGCCAGCAGCTCACTCGGGCTAGCGACGGGCGAGCAGTACTTC
CASSSLGLATGEQYF
>TRBD1|.|TRBV3-1/TRBV3-2|TRBJ1-3
TGTGCCACCAAACAGGGGGCTAGTGGAAACACCATATATTTT
CATKQGASGNTIYF
>TRBD2|.|TRBV6-5|TRBJ2-3
TGTGCCACCAAGAAAGCGGGAGGGAGCACAGATACGCAGTATTTT
CATKKAGGSTDTQYF
>TRBD1|.|TRBV20-1|TRBJ1-2
TGCAGTGCGACAGGGGAATATGGCTACACCTTC
CSATGEYGYTF
>.|.|TRBV6-6|TRBJ1-2
TGTGCCAGCAGGGAGGGGAAAGGCCTCTATGGCTACACCTTC
CASREGKGLYGYTF
>.|.|TRBV29-1|TRBJ2-2
TGCAGTATACAGGGGAACACCGGGGAGCTGTTTTTT
CSIQGNTGELFF
>TRBD1|once|TRBV18|TRBJ1-1
TGTGCCAGCTCACAAAACGGACAGGGGGCGGCTTTCTTT
CASSQNGQGAAFF